Listed below are T cell receptor beta chains from one sample, sequenced in a study of graft-versus-host responses after intestinal transplantation. Their target antigens are unknown. The method was immunoSEQ multiplex PCR; TCRdb's version includes in-frame clones alone and lacks a portion of them. The sample shows about 88,000 clones, 85% to 90% of them seen only once. The sample here was unstimulated CD4+ T cells sorted from spleen or lymph node cells, taken before intestinal transplant. The source of these receptors is a human donor who received an intestinal transplant. CDR3s include the opening cysteine and the closing phenylalanine or tryptophan. Fields, in order: J gene, V gene, D gene, CDR3 protein. D genes are given only for firm matches.

TRBJ1-2 | TRBV5-4 | . | CASSFHSNGYTF
TRBJ2-3 | TRBV5-6 | TRBD2 | CASSLGLALDTQYF
TRBJ2-7 | TRBV11-3 | . | CASSFSQSHEQYF
TRBJ2-5 | TRBV29-1 | . | CSPWSGQETQYF
TRBJ1-5 | TRBV6-6 | . | CASRAGPNQPQHF
TRBJ2-7 | TRBV9 | TRBD2 | CASSVGLAGGEQYF
TRBJ1-2 | TRBV7-2 | . | CASSLGVWRGGDGYTF
TRBJ1-5 | TRBV4-1 | . | CASSQDVGGNQPQHF
TRBJ2-2 | TRBV7-3 | . | CASSLNPTGFGTGELFF
TRBJ1-3 | TRBV15 | . | CATSRDPVSGNTIYF
TRBJ1-2 | TRBV5-6 | TRBD1 | CASSLTQGGYGYTF
TRBJ2-7 | TRBV5-1 | . | CASSRGDSYEQYF
TRBJ1-2 | TRBV19 | . | CAAGGDLGYGYTF
TRBJ2-7 | TRBV9 | . | CASTPFQGIEQYF
TRBJ2-2 | TRBV5-4 | . | CASRPGGGPPGELFF
TRBJ2-5 | TRBV5-1 | . | CASLPQGEETQYF
TRBJ2-7 | TRBV7-9 | TRBD1 | CASSLGQGAYEQYF
TRBJ1-1 | TRBV27 | . | CASSRTENTEAFF
TRBJ1-5 | TRBV2 | . | CASKLEGQPQHF
TRBJ1-3 | TRBV12-5 | . | CASGLPPSGNPGNTIYF
TRBJ2-1 | TRBV2 | TRBD2 | CASNGGLRRNEQFF
TRBJ1-4 | TRBV5-1 | TRBD1 | CASSFGAGGEKLFF
TRBJ2-7 | TRBV6-6 | TRBD1 | CASSVQGAGWEQYF
TRBJ2-5 | TRBV9 | TRBD2 | CASSVGGTSLGETQYF
TRBJ1-2 | TRBV19 | . | CASQNPNRVRYTF
TRBJ2-3 | TRBV5-1 | TRBD2 | CASSLAGTSGADTQYF
TRBJ2-5 | TRBV7-7 | . | CASSLASREETQYF
TRBJ2-6 | TRBV5-6 | . | CASSEQGFGVSGANVLTF
TRBJ2-1 | TRBV2 | TRBD2 | CASRAGGAGEQFF
TRBJ1-1 | TRBV7-3 | . | CASSPGQLLNTEAFF
TRBJ1-2 | TRBV5-1 | TRBD1 | CASRREGTGTGDGYTF
TRBJ1-2 | TRBV6-5 | . | CASSYSGGTGYTF
TRBJ2-7 | TRBV7-3 | TRBD2 | CASSLLGGDSYEQYF
TRBJ2-7 | TRBV5-4 | TRBD2 | CASSIDASGGSYEQYF
TRBJ1-4 | TRBV25-1 | TRBD1 | CASGRTGGINEKLFF
TRBJ2-3 | TRBV6-5 | . | CASSRVGSRTDTQYF
TRBJ2-3 | TRBV19 | . | CASSMERLADTQYF
TRBJ1-3 | TRBV11-2 | . | CASSLQVTSGNTIYF
TRBJ1-2 | TRBV25-1 | . | CASTLDPTVYGYTF
TRBJ2-7 | TRBV27 | TRBD2 | CASSLVFGGTSGGSYEQYF
TRBJ2-3 | TRBV10-1 | TRBD2 | CASSVASGGTDTQYF
TRBJ2-5 | TRBV5-6 | TRBD1 | CASSPKPGQKGETQYF
TRBJ2-3 | TRBV4-1 | TRBD2 | CASSQEGYQPGLAGGGYTQYF
TRBJ2-3 | TRBV4-1 | TRBD1 | CASSPLRGNTDTQYF
TRBJ1-3 | TRBV10-1 | . | CASSENISGNTIYF
TRBJ2-7 | TRBV10-3 | TRBD1 | CAISGTGDFHEQYF
TRBJ2-3 | TRBV11-1 | TRBD1 | CASSDWTGPADTQYF
TRBJ1-2 | TRBV19 | . | CASSPGGGYTF
TRBJ2-3 | TRBV20-1 | . | CSARDQDTQYF
TRBJ1-1 | TRBV6-5 | . | CASKGRQSNTEAFF
TRBJ1-2 | TRBV6-6 | . | CASRSGPNQNYGYTF
TRBJ2-7 | TRBV6-1 | . | CASSEREGATYEQYF
TRBJ2-3 | TRBV5-1 | TRBD2 | CASSFRSSGVADTQYF
TRBJ1-4 | TRBV7-6 | . | CASSSTIREKLFF
TRBJ1-2 | TRBV5-6 | TRBD1 | CASSPDRDGYTF
TRBJ2-7 | TRBV11-2 | . | CASSLGYRDYEQYF
TRBJ2-6 | TRBV27 | TRBD1 | CASSFWTGDPGANVLTF
TRBJ2-5 | TRBV9 | . | CASSVAGGSWETQYF
TRBJ1-1 | TRBV5-1 | . | CASSPDGGGTEAFF
TRBJ2-7 | TRBV5-6 | . | CASSLFQGFHEQYF